One sample yielded the 24 T cell receptor beta chains listed below, sequenced in a study of blood T cell repertoires in COVID-19. Profiling relied on immunoSEQ multiplex PCR, and the TCRdb table lists in-frame clones only, not all of them. Seen here are about 110,000 clones, 88% observed once, and the top ten hold about 2.2%. The sequenced material came from peripheral blood. The source of these receptors is a human donor in a cohort sampled during active COVID-19.

V gene TRBV10-3 combines with J gene TRBJ1-2, with 7 bases fitting TRBD1. V shed 7 bases and J 5 bases; nucleotides not matched to a gene: 10. The CDR3 loop spans 14 amino acids. CDR1 and CDR2 (germline): ENHRY, SYGVKD. CDR3 amino acids: CAITPTGKGYGYTF. CDR3 bases: TGTGCCATCACTCCGACAGGGAAGGGGTATGGCTACACCTTC.

As DNA, the CDR3 is TGTGCCAGCAGCTTGGTTGGCAGGTTAGTCGCCGGGGAGCTGTTTTTT. It is translated as CASSLVGRLVAGELFF. This chain links TRBV5-6 with TRBJ2-2, with D hard to call. The CDR3 spans 16 residues. Germline-derived CDR1 and CDR2 are SGHDT and YYEEEE. The V gene lost 0 bases and the J gene lost 6 bases, with 15 bases spanning the gap.

This clone has a single count. This rearrangement joins TRBV27 to TRBJ1-1, with TRBD1 identical over 8 bases. Germline CDR1 MNHEY, CDR2 SMNVEV (reference sequence). The CDR3 has 16 residues. Germline trimming cut 4 bases from V and 0 bases from J; bases unmatched to any gene: 7. Written as DNA, the CDR3 is TGTGCCAGCAGTTACTCCCGGGACAGGTTGAACACTGAAGCTTTCTTT. Protein sequence: CASSYSRDRLNTEAFF.

The rearrangement joins TRBV7-2 to TRBJ1-3; D is ambiguous. V was shortened by 1 base and J by 0 bases, with 7 bases between the two germline ends. The V gene's germline CDR1 is SGHTA and CDR2 FQGNSA. The CDR3 covers 15 residues. The CDR3 is CASSLGQVSGNTIYF. In DNA, the CDR3 is TGTGCCAGCAGCTTAGGGCAGGTCTCTGGAAACACCATATATTTT.

On this clone: Other DNA sequences of this sample code for an identical CDR3. The chain has TRBV18 and TRBJ1-5; no clear D. This CDR3 has 13 amino acids. V lost 3 bases to trimming and J lost 5 bases, with 8 bases between them. From germline, CDR1 is KGHSH and CDR2 LQKENI. CDR3 residues: CASSPLGDQPQHF. The CDR3 DNA reads TGTGCCAGCTCACCGTTGGGAGATCAGCCCCAGCATTTT.

J is TRBJ2-1 and V is TRBV9; TRBD2 aligns across 10 bases. The CDR3 contains 15 residues. The germline CDR1 and CDR2 sequences are SGDLS and YYNGEE. The ends lost 3 bases at V and 5 bases at J; junction bases unmatched: 5. As DNA, the CDR3 is TGTGCCAGCAGCGAGTCGGGACTAGCGCACAATGAGCAGTTCTTC. Amino acid sequence: CASSESGLAHNEQFF.

Comment on this clone: The sample contains more than one DNA sequence encoding this CDR3. The V and J genes are TRBV3-1 (or the pseudogene TRBV3-2) and TRBJ1-5; 9 bases are a match to TRBD1. In germline, CDR1 is LGHDT, CDR2 YNNKEL (reference sequence). The CDR3 loop spans 14 amino acids. Trimming took 4 bases from V and 2 from J; bases not matched to a gene: 0. The CDR3 loop reads CASSRTGGNQPQHF. CDR3 in DNA: TGTGCCAGCAGCCGGACAGGGGGCAATCAGCCCCAGCATTTT.

The chain couples TRBV29-1 to TRBJ1-5, with TRBD1 as a possible D gene (5 bases). Germline assignment: CDR1 SQVTM and CDR2 ANQGSEA. This CDR3 is built from 12 residues. V was cut by 4 bases and J by 7 bases, with 11 bases left in between. The CDR3 coding sequence is TGCAGCGTTGCAGGGCGGGGGCAGCCCCAGCATTTT. Translating it yields CSVAGRGQPQHF. Filled out from reference TRBV29-1 and TRBJ1-5, the complete variable domain reads SAVISQKPSRDICQRGTSLTIQCQVDSQVTMMFWYRQQPGQSLTLIATANQGSEATYESGFVIDKFPISRPNLTFSTLTVSNMSPEDSSIYLCSVAGRGQPQHFGDGTRLSIL.

This clone was recorded a few times. V and J are TRBV18 and TRBJ2-3; TRBD2 aligns across 9 bases. V lost 3 bases, J lost 6 bases, and 19 bases stayed unmatched. The CDR3 is made up of 19 amino acids. CDR1 is KGHSH, CDR2 LQKENI, per germline. The CDR3 loop reads CASSPLVRASGTSLDTQYF. DNA of the CDR3: TGTGCCAGCTCACCCCTCGTGAGGGCTAGCGGGACTAGTTTGGATACGCAGTATTTT.

The chain uses TRBV27 and TRBJ2-2, with 13 bases aligning to TRBD2. V gave up 6 bases and J gave up 5 bases; unmatched junction bases: 0. CDR1 is MNHEY and CDR2 is SMNVEV in the germline V gene (reference sequence). The CDR3 extends over 14 amino acids. The DNA of the CDR3 is TGTGCCAGCAGACTAGCGGGAGGGACCGGGGAGCTGTTTTTT. Residues: CASRLAGGTGELFF.

The rearrangement joins TRBV11-2 to TRBJ2-1, with 9 bases fitting TRBD1. Trimming removed 5 bases from V and 9 bases from J; junction bases left unmatched: 11. This CDR3 region has 15 residues. From germline, CDR1 is SGHAT and CDR2 FQNNGV. The CDR3 DNA reads as TGTGCCAGCAGCCTTGGGACAGGGCGGTTGGCTGAGCAGTTCTTC. Its translation is CASSLGTGRLAEQFF.

The V gene is TRBV6-5, the J gene TRBJ2-7; TRBD1 matches at 11 bases. From germline, CDR1 is MNHEY and CDR2 SVGAGI. V lost 7 bases and J lost 5; bases outside the gene matches: 7. The CDR3 runs to 14 residues. CDR3 DNA: TGTGCCAGCACCCGGACAGGGGGCCGGAACGAGCAGTACTTC. This translates into CASTRTGGRNEQYF.

V usage is TRBV7-9 and J usage is TRBJ1-2; D unresolved. The germline V and J ends were trimmed by 1 base and 8 bases, with 5 bases remaining between them. CDR3 size: 11 residues. Germline CDR1 is SEHNR and CDR2 is FQNEAQ (reference sequence). CDR3 sequence (DNA): TGTGCCAGCAGCTTAGGACAAGGCTACACCTTC. Translation gives CASSLGQGYTF.

The chain recombines TRBV27 with TRBJ1-1, with D tentatively TRBD1 (6 bases). Germline V gene sequence: CDR1 MNHEY, CDR2 SMNVEV (reference sequence). The CDR3 spans 17 residues. V lost 3 bases and J lost 1, with 18 bases in between. The CDR3 DNA reads as TGTGCCAGCAGTTTGTTTCCCCCAGGGGCGACGAACACTGAAGCTTTCTTT. Translating it yields CASSLFPPGATNTEAFF.

Here the CDR3 reads CASSQFQTAAYEQYF. DNA of the CDR3: TGTGCCAGCAGCCAATTCCAGACAGCCGCCTACGAGCAGTACTTC. This chain joins TRBV4-2 and TRBJ2-7, with D perhaps TRBD1 (5 bases). Germline assignment: CDR1 LGHNA and CDR2 YNFKEQ. This CDR3 contains 15 residues. Trimming shortened V by 2 bases and J by 2 bases, and 13 bases separated the two germline ends.

The chain links TRBV2 to TRBJ2-1; weak D call: TRBD1 (5 bases). Per germline, CDR1 SNHLY and CDR2 FYNNEI. V was cut by 6 bases and J by 2 bases, with 14 bases left in between. This CDR3 spans 15 amino acids. The CDR3 region is CASRRGGSAYNEQFF. The CDR3 DNA follows: TGTGCCAGCAGAAGGGGCGGCTCAGCCTACAATGAGCAGTTCTTC.

The chain combines TRBV7-2 with TRBJ1-1; TRBD1 might be the D (5 bases). Trimming shortened V by 3 bases and J by 0 bases, and 11 bases separated the two germline ends. Germline CDR1 SGHTA, CDR2 FQGNSA. CDR3 size: 15 residues. The CDR3: CASSFKGQMNTEAFF. CDR3 nucleotides: TGTGCCAGCAGCTTCAAGGGGCAGATGAACACTGAAGCTTTCTTT.

The J gene is TRBJ1-1, the V gene TRBV6-5, with a tentative D call TRBD1 (5 bases). The germline V gene encodes CDR1 MNHEY and CDR2 SVGAGI. V shed 3 bases and J shed 10 bases, with 15 bases lying between them. This CDR3 is built from 13 residues. The CDR3 region is CASSYSGPHGAFF. Here the CDR3 DNA reads TGTGCCAGCAGTTATTCAGGGCCGCACGGAGCTTTCTTT.

This chain joins TRBV6-6 and TRBJ2-7, with D perhaps TRBD2 (6 bases). Trimming stripped 10 bases from V and 2 bases from J, with 6 bases between. CDR3 length: 10 amino acids. Germline assignment: CDR1 MNHNY and CDR2 SVGAGI (reference sequence). CDR3 coding DNA: TGTGCCACGGGGGCCTACGAGCAGTACTTC. The encoded protein is CATGAYEQYF.

The CDR3 loop is CASSEGPNEKLFF. For the CDR3, the DNA is TGTGCCAGCAGTGAAGGGCCTAATGAAAAACTGTTTTTT. The chain employs TRBV6-1 and TRBJ1-4; D remains unclear. The CDR3 has 13 residues. V shed 1 base and J shed 3 bases, with 3 bases lying between them. The germline V gene encodes CDR1 MNHNS and CDR2 SASEGT.

V and J are TRBV7-9 and TRBJ2-5, with 7 bases fitting TRBD2. Looked up from germline, CDR1 is SEHNR and CDR2 is FQNEAQ (reference sequence). Trimming cost V 3 bases and J 5 bases; bases outside gene matches: 0. The CDR3 contains 12 residues. Here the CDR3 reads CASSFGRETQYF. The CDR3 DNA reads TGTGCCAGCAGCTTCGGGAGGGAGACCCAGTACTTC.

This chain joins TRBV5-1 and TRBJ1-6; 10 positions match TRBD1. The CDR3 has 15 residues. The junction had 7 bases not matched to a gene; V was cut back by 4 bases and J by 9 bases. Germline V gene sequence: CDR1 SGHRS, CDR2 YFSETQ. The CDR3 reads CASSLGTGASSPLHF. In DNA, the CDR3 is TGCGCCAGCAGCCTCGGGACAGGGGCTAGTTCACCCCTCCACTTT.

The CDR3 spells CASSYSRGAYEQYF. In DNA, the CDR3 is TGTGCCAGCAGTTACTCCAGGGGGGCCTACGAGCAGTACTTC. The chain carries TRBV6-6 and TRBJ2-7; D may be TRBD1 (7 bases). The germline V and J ends were trimmed by 0 bases and 2 bases, with 8 bases remaining between them. The germline V gene has CDR1 MNHNY and CDR2 SVGAGI (reference sequence). This CDR3 contains 14 residues.

The chain combines TRBV5-1 with TRBJ2-1, with a tentative D call TRBD1 (5 bases). Germline CDR1 is SGHRS and CDR2 is YFSETQ. V lost 4 bases to trimming and J lost 8 bases, with 13 bases between them. This CDR3 has 13 residues. The chain's CDR3 is CASSEPQGDEQFF. In DNA form, the CDR3 reads TGCGCCAGCAGCGAGCCCCAGGGTGATGAGCAGTTCTTC.